Each of the 29 T cell receptor beta chains below was sequenced from the same sample in a study of tissue T cells after allogeneic stem cell transplantation. Generated by immunoSEQ multiplex PCR, the TCRdb table keeps only in-frame clones and is missing some. The sample lists roughly 50,000 clones, over 65% seen once, with about 0.7% in the top ten. Sequenced sample: sorted cells pooled from one or two spleens. These receptors all stem from a pool of C57BL/6 mice in good health.

As to this clone: The genes are named according to mouse. The read terminates 1 residue ahead of where the CDR3 ends, so the germline J gene completes it. The chain is built from TRBV20 and TRBJ2-4; 8 bases agree with TRBD2. The J segment lost 0 bases and the V segment lost 0 bases, leaving 5 bases of the junction unmatched. The length of the CDR3 is 16 residues. In germline, CDR1 is GFQATS, CDR2 STVNSAI. The DNA read from the CDR3 is TGTGGTGCTAGGGATCTGGCTGGGGGGAGTCAAAACACCTTGTAC. Residues: CGARDLAGGSQNTLY. The whole CDR3 sequence reads CGARDLAGGSQNTLYF.

In regard to this clone: Gene names follow the mouse nomenclature. Here the CDR3 reads CASSLWGSAETLYF. The DNA read from the CDR3 is TGTGCCAGCAGTCTCTGGGGCAGTGCAGAAACGCTGTAT. The rearrangement uses TRBV26 and TRBJ2-3; possible D gene TRBD2, 6 bases. The CDR3 end falls 1 residue outside the read, so it is completed with the germline J gene. The CDR3 covers 14 residues. V dropped 3 bases and J dropped 0 bases, with 7 bases sitting between them. The germline V gene encodes CDR1 KGHPV and CDR2 FQNQEV (reference sequence).

Points on this clone: Gene labels here are mouse ones. Coverage ceases 1 residue before the CDR3 finishes, and the germline J gene fills in the end. The chain has TRBV29 and TRBJ1-4, with 8 bases that match TRBD1. V dropped 1 base and J dropped 3; count of bases not matched to a gene: 4. The CDR3 spans 16 residues. CDR1 is MSHET, CDR2 SYDVDS, per germline. Partial CDR3 DNA: TGTGCTAGCAGTTTATACGGGACAGGACCCAACGAAAGATTATTT. This translates into CASSLYGTGPNERLF. In full, the CDR3 is CASSLYGTGPNERLFF.

About this clone itself: The listed genes are named as in mouse. Read sequence stops 1 residue before the CDR3 end, and the germline J gene provides the missing end. The J gene is TRBJ1-3, the V gene TRBV13-2; 10 nucleotides align to TRBD1. Germline V gives CDR1 NNHNN, CDR2 SYGAGS (reference sequence). This CDR3 has 14 amino acids. V shed 7 bases, J shed 3 bases, and the junction held 4 bases outside the gene matches. The sequenced CDR3 bases are TGTGCCAGCCGGGACAGGGGAGTTGGAAATACGCTCTAT. This codes for CASRDRGVGNTLY. The entire CDR3 protein is CASRDRGVGNTLYF.

Notes on this clone: Gene and germline names: mouse. Read data end 1 residue before the CDR3 end; the end is taken from the germline J gene. The chain carries TRBV2 and TRBJ2-1; 10 positions agree with TRBD2. Germline V gene lookup returns CDR1 LGHNA and CDR2 YSYQKL. The CDR3 is 16 residues long. Trimming removed 0 bases from V and 3 bases from J; junction bases left unmatched: 2. Incomplete CDR3 DNA: TGTGCCAGCAGCCAAGAACTGGGGGGGTTCTATGCTGAGCAGTTC. Translation gives CASSQELGGFYAEQF. The full CDR3 reads CASSQELGGFYAEQFF.

This clone was observed a handful of times. Germline and genes here are mouse. The read finishes 1 residue shy of the CDR3 end, and the germline J gene is used to complete it. This sequence joins TRBV2 and TRBJ1-2; a weak D match, TRBD1 (5 bases). Looked up from germline, CDR1 is LGHNA and CDR2 is YSYQKL. V was pared by 0 bases and J by 4 bases, with 9 bases between. The CDR3 is 14 residues long. CDR3 DNA, as far as it was read: TGTGCCAGCAGCCAAGAATGGGGGTCCTCCGACTACACC. As protein: CASSQEWGSSDYT. The complete CDR3 reads CASSQEWGSSDYTF.

Regarding this clone: Germline and genes: mouse. The read comes to an end 1 residue before the CDR3 does, leaving the germline J gene to fill in the end. This rearrangement joins TRBV5 to TRBJ1-6; TRBD1 matches 7 bases. TRBJ1-6 is identified as an open reading frame with a role that is uncertain. The CDR3 runs to 17 residues. V lost 1 base to trimming and J lost 0 bases; unmatched junction nucleotides: 3. Germline values: CDR1 LGHNA, CDR2 YNLKQL (reference sequence). The CDR3 protein is CASSQAAGGSYNSPLYF. CDR3 DNA (partial): TGTGCCAGCAGCCAAGCAGCAGGGGGTTCCTATAATTCGCCCCTCTAC.

Concerning this clone itself: The gene symbols are mouse symbols. The read ends 1 residue shy of where the CDR3 ends; the end is completed using the germline J gene. Other DNA variants within this sample encode the same CDR3. The chain joins TRBV13-2 to TRBJ2-1, with TRBD2 matching 10 bases. From germline, CDR1 is NNHNN and CDR2 SYGAGS (reference sequence). After removal of 3 bases from V and 7 bases from J, the junction contained 4 bases not matched to a gene. This CDR3 contains 14 residues. The CDR3 protein is CASGGDWGRAEQFF. The part of the CDR3 DNA that was read is TGTGCCAGCGGTGGGGACTGGGGAAGGGCTGAGCAGTTC.

Turning to this clone: Here the gene names and germline are mouse. Read data end 1 residue before the CDR3 end; the end is taken from the germline J gene. The chain combines TRBV19 with TRBJ2-4; D possibly corresponds to TRBD1 (6 bases). V was cut by 3 bases and J by 0 bases, with 8 bases left in between. The CDR3 totals 14 residues. Germline loops: CDR1 FNHDT, CDR2 SITEND (reference sequence). The sequenced CDR3 bases are TGTGCCAGCAGTAAGGACAGAAGTCAAAACACCTTGTAC. Its protein product is CASSKDRSQNTLY. In full, the CDR3 is CASSKDRSQNTLYF.

This clone was found once. Mouse names are used for the genes. The CDR3 end is not reached by the read, which stops 1 residue before it; the germline J gene fills it in. The V and J genes are TRBV5 and TRBJ2-4; 9 positions agree with TRBD2. Germline CDR1 reads LGHNA; CDR2 reads YNLKQL (reference sequence). The V and J ends lost 0 bases and 2 bases, in that order; junction bases with no gene match: 6. CDR3 length: 17 amino acids. CDR3 sequence reads: CASSQDLWGGPQNTLYF. The part of the CDR3 DNA that was read is TGTGCCAGCAGCCAAGATCTCTGGGGGGGTCCTCAAAACACCTTGTAC.

This clone has a handful of counts. Mouse gene names apply. The CDR3 goes on 1 residue after the read ends, and that part is filled in from the germline J gene. This sequence joins TRBV2 and TRBJ1-5; D gene uncertain. V lost 2 bases, J lost 4 bases, and 3 bases lay in between. The CDR3 runs 12 residues. Per germline, CDR1 LGHNA and CDR2 YSYQKL. The part of the CDR3 DNA that was read is TGTGCCAGCAGCCAAATAAACCAGGCTCCGCTT. Residues: CASSQINQAPL. The full CDR3 protein reads CASSQINQAPLF.

This clone has just one count. The genes and germline here are from mouse. The CDR3 bases that were read are TGTGCCAGCAGCCGACAGGGGGAAGACACCCAGTAC. This codes for CASSRQGEDTQY. The entire CDR3 reads CASSRQGEDTQYF. The chain joins TRBV5 to TRBJ2-5, with TRBD1 identical over 9 bases. The CDR3 goes on 1 residue after the read ends, and that part is filled in from the germline J gene. The length of the CDR3 is 13 residues. The trim removed 4 bases at V and 4 bases at J, leaving 0 bases unmatched. Germline V CDR1 and CDR2: LGHNA, YNLKQL (reference sequence).

Worth noting for this clone: The listed genes are named as in mouse. The CDR3 DNA, read in part, is TGTGCCAGCAGCCGTGACAGTTCCTATAATTCGCCCCTCTAC. Translation gives CASSRDSSYNSPLY. The entire CDR3 reads CASSRDSSYNSPLYF. The rearrangement uses TRBV26 and TRBJ1-6, with a tentative D call TRBD1 (5 bases). The CDR3 goes on 1 residue after the read ends, and that part is filled in from the germline J gene. TRBJ1-6 is filed as an ORF, its function uncertain. CDR1 and CDR2 from the germline V gene are KGHPV and FQNQEV (reference sequence). This CDR3 spans 15 amino acids. The V end lost 6 bases, the J end lost 0 bases, and 9 bases lay between the germline ends.

As to this clone: Gene names and germline match the mouse. The sequence runs out 1 residue before the end of the CDR3; the remainder is reconstructed from the germline J gene. This sample includes further DNA sequences coding for the same CDR3. The V gene is TRBV31, the J gene TRBJ2-5; 8 bases align to TRBD2. This CDR3 region has 14 residues. Germline V gives CDR1 GKSSPN, CDR2 SITVG. With 0 bases clipped from V and 2 bases from J, the junction kept 1 base outside the gene matches. CDR3 amino acids: CAWSLDWGQDTQYF. Incomplete CDR3 DNA: TGTGCCTGGAGTCTAGACTGGGGCCAAGACACCCAGTAC.

This clone was recorded a few times. Each gene name is a mouse one. The CDR3 is cut off 1 residue early in the read; its end comes from the germline J gene. The chain carries TRBV26 and TRBJ1-3; D possibly corresponds to TRBD1 (6 bases). The CDR3 runs 15 residues. V dropped 2 bases and J dropped 0 bases, with 8 bases sitting between them. Germline V CDR1 and CDR2: KGHPV, FQNQEV (reference sequence). CDR3 sequence: CASSLRGFSGNTLYF. The CDR3 bases that were read are TGTGCCAGCAGTCTGAGGGGGTTTTCTGGAAATACGCTCTAT.

About this clone itself: Here the gene names and germline are mouse. Read data end 1 residue before the CDR3 end; the end is taken from the germline J gene. Other DNA sequences from this sample encode an identical CDR3 as well. This sequence joins TRBV13-2 and TRBJ1-1, with TRBD1 as a possible D gene (5 bases). The CDR3 runs to 14 residues. Germline V gene sequence: CDR1 NNHNN, CDR2 SYGAGS (reference sequence). Trimming removed 5 bases at V and 0 bases at J, with 11 bases between. The CDR3 bases that were read are TGTGCCAGCGGCCCCGGGACCGCAAACACAGAAGTCTTC. This codes for CASGPGTANTEVF. The whole CDR3 sequence reads CASGPGTANTEVFF.

Concerning this clone: Genes and germline are mouse. The read ends 1 residue shy of where the CDR3 ends; the end is completed using the germline J gene. The chain carries TRBV16 and TRBJ2-2; D gene unclear. V was pared by 1 base and J by 4 bases, with 4 bases between. Germline loops: CDR1 SGHSA, CDR2 FRNQAP. The CDR3 totals 13 residues. The DNA read from the CDR3 is TGTGCAAGCAGCTTAGGGGGCACCGGGCAGCTCTAC. Protein: CASSLGGTGQLY. The complete CDR3 reads CASSLGGTGQLYF.

Remarks on this clone: The genes and germline here are from mouse. The CDR3 is cut off 1 residue early in the read; its end comes from the germline J gene. The V and J genes are TRBV31 and TRBJ1-1, with TRBD1 identical over 7 bases. The CDR3 runs to 13 residues. The ends lost 1 base at V and 3 bases at J; junction bases unmatched: 2. Germline V gene data show CDR1 as GKSSPN and CDR2 as SITVG. CDR3: CAWSRQGDTEVFF. The sequenced part of the CDR3 DNA is TGTGCCTGGAGTCGGCAGGGGGACACAGAAGTCTTC.

Turning to this clone: All gene names here are mouse names. The read terminates 1 residue ahead of where the CDR3 ends, so the germline J gene completes it. V gene TRBV13-1 combines with J gene TRBJ1-6; D might be TRBD1 (6 bases). TRBJ1-6 is an open reading frame whose function is uncertain. Germline CDR1 reads NSHNY; CDR2 reads SYGAGN. This CDR3 is 13 amino acids long. The ends were cut back, 0 bases at V and 12 bases at J, with 10 bases in the middle. This chain's CDR3 is CASSDGTVGPLYF. Incomplete CDR3 DNA: TGTGCCAGCAGTGATGGGACAGTAGGGCCCCTCTAC.

A remark on this clone: Gene names refer to mouse genes. The read gets to within 1 residue of the CDR3 end, and the germline J gene fills in the rest. The rearrangement uses TRBV12-1 and TRBJ2-1, with unresolved D. Germline V CDR1 and CDR2: SGHSN, HYEKVE. The CDR3 runs 13 residues. V dropped 0 bases and J dropped 0 bases, with 2 bases sitting between them. The CDR3 protein is CASSLSNYAEQFF. The sequenced part of the CDR3 DNA is TGTGCCAGCTCTCTCTCTAACTATGCTGAGCAGTTC. Combining the CDR3 with reference TRBV12-1 and TRBJ2-1 gives the whole variable domain DSGVVQSPRHIIKEKGGRSVLTCIPISGHSNVVWYQQTLGKELKFLIQHYEKVERDKGFLPSRFSVQQFDDYHSEMNMSALELEDSAMYFCASSLSNYAEQFFGPGTRLTVL.

Details on this clone: Gene names follow the mouse nomenclature. Incomplete CDR3 DNA: TGTGCCAGCAGTCTGTATGACCCAGTTGCTGAGCAGTTC. It translates to CASSLYDPVAEQF. The CDR3 as a whole reads CASSLYDPVAEQFF. The chain combines TRBV24 with TRBJ2-1; D remains ambiguous. The read gets to within 1 residue of the CDR3 end, and the germline J gene fills in the rest. The CDR3 extends over 14 amino acids. CDR1 and CDR2 (germline): KGHTA, FRNEEI. Trimming pared 0 bases from V and 6 bases from J, leaving 9 bases between.

As regards this clone: The gene names here belong to mouse. From the germline J gene comes the end of the CDR3, since the read stops 1 residue before it. The same CDR3 can be traced to other DNA sequences in this sample. The gene calls are TRBV13-3 and TRBJ2-4, with D perhaps matching TRBD2 (6 bases). Trimming pared 2 bases from V and 5 bases from J, leaving 6 bases between. Germline assignment: CDR1 NNHDY and CDR2 SYVADS. The CDR3 is 12 residues long. The sequenced CDR3 bases are TGTGCCAGCAGTGACTGGGGAAACACCTTGTAC. Translation gives CASSDWGNTLY. The whole CDR3 is CASSDWGNTLYF.

As concerns this clone: Mouse names are used for the genes. Incomplete CDR3 DNA: TGTGCCAGCAGTGGGAGTAGTCAAAACACCTTGTAC. As protein: CASSGSSQNTLY. The whole CDR3 sequence reads CASSGSSQNTLYF. The genes are TRBV13-1 and TRBJ2-4; D is unclear. The read gets to within 1 residue of the CDR3 end, and the germline J gene fills in the rest. Per germline, CDR1 NSHNY and CDR2 SYGAGN. The CDR3 consists of 13 residues. The V end lost 3 bases, the J end lost 0 bases, and 5 bases lay between the germline ends.

Concerning this clone itself: The listed genes are named as in mouse. The CDR3 is cut off 1 residue early in the read; its end comes from the germline J gene. This specimen includes other DNA sequences encoding the same CDR3. V usage is TRBV3 and J usage is TRBJ1-3; possibly TRBD1 for D (5 bases). Trimming pared 1 base from V and 1 base from J, leaving 5 bases between. The CDR3 length is 14 residues. Germline V gene sequence: CDR1 SNHLY, CDR2 FYNGKV (reference sequence). CDR3 DNA, as far as it was read: TGTGCCAGCAGCTTAGGGGGGTCTGGAAATACGCTCTAT. As protein: CASSLGGSGNTLY. The full CDR3 is CASSLGGSGNTLYF. Based on the CDR3 plus reference TRBV3 and TRBJ1-3, the full variable domain is GPKVLQIPSHQIIDMGQMVTLNCDPVSNHLYFYWYKQILGQQMEFLVNFYNGKVMEKSKLFKDQFSVERPDGSYFTLKIQPTALEDSAVYFCASSLGGSGNTLYFGEGSRLIVV.

As for this clone: Mouse gene names apply. The sequence runs out 1 residue before the end of the CDR3; the remainder is reconstructed from the germline J gene. The V call is TRBV20, the J call TRBJ2-3; 7 bases are shared with TRBD1. J lost 1 base, V lost 2 bases, and 0 bases had no gene match. The CDR3 sequence is 13 residues long. CDR1 is GFQATS, CDR2 STVNSAI, per germline. CDR3 DNA, as far as it was read: TGTGGTGCTAGGCAGGGGGGTGCAGAAACGCTGTAT. It specifies CGARQGGAETLY. The whole CDR3 region reads CGARQGGAETLYF.

A remark on this clone: The gene names given are mouse names. The CDR3 protein is CAWSLDRGGQDTQYF. The covered CDR3 bases are TGTGCCTGGAGTCTCGACAGGGGTGGCCAAGACACCCAGTAC. This chain joins TRBV31 and TRBJ2-5, with 8 bases fitting TRBD1. The CDR3 end falls 1 residue outside the read, so it is completed with the germline J gene. CDR3 length: 15 residues. Germline-derived CDR1 and CDR2 are GKSSPN and SITVG. Unmatched junction bases numbered 4, after V lost 0 bases and J lost 2 bases.

As regards this clone: Mouse germline and gene names are used. The CDR3 protein is CAWSPGQGQAPLF. The DNA read from the CDR3 is TGTGCCTGGAGTCCGGGACAGGGCCAGGCTCCGCTT. The chain uses TRBV31 and TRBJ1-5, with 9 bases fitting TRBD1. Read coverage stops 1 residue before the CDR3 terminus; the germline J gene supplies the remainder. CDR3 size: 13 residues. The germline V gene has CDR1 GKSSPN and CDR2 SITVG. The V and J ends lost 1 base and 6 bases, in that order; junction bases with no gene match: 1.

With respect to this clone: These gene names are mouse names. The sequence runs out 1 residue before the end of the CDR3; the remainder is reconstructed from the germline J gene. The chain couples TRBV3 to TRBJ1-3, with 9 bases that match TRBD1. The CDR3 sequence is 15 residues long. V lost 5 bases and J lost 2; bases outside the gene matches: 4. CDR1 is SNHLY and CDR2 is FYNGKV in the germline V gene (reference sequence). CDR3 bases read: TGTGCCAGCAGCCCCCGACAGGGGGCTGGAAATACGCTCTAT. Translated: CASSPRQGAGNTLY. The complete CDR3 protein is CASSPRQGAGNTLYF.

In the case of this clone: Gene names are the mouse ones. This CDR3 is CGARDTSYNSPLYF. Partial CDR3 DNA: TGTGGTGCCCGGGACACTTCCTATAATTCGCCCCTCTAC. V gene TRBV20 combines with J gene TRBJ1-6; D might be TRBD1 (6 bases). Sequencing ends 1 residue short of the CDR3 end; the germline J gene provides the rest. TRBJ1-6 qualifies as an ORF whose function is uncertain. Per the germline V gene, CDR1 is GFQATS and CDR2 is STVNSAI. V shed 6 bases and J shed 0 bases, with 9 bases lying between them. This CDR3 is 14 amino acids long.